Each of the 3 T cell receptor beta chains below was sequenced from the same sample in a study of T cells in Graves' hyperthyroidism and ophthalmopathy. TCR beta CDR3 regions were amplified from RNA transcripts. During a first-round RT-PCR of the TCR CDR3, the HTBI primer set was used. In TCRdb, the multiplex PCR reads were re-called with MiXCR into one record per CDR3 protein. The table has approximately 600,000 distinct CDR3 sequences, under 25% seen once; the top ten hold approximately 30%. Sample: blood. These receptor sequences come from a man in his thirties or forties with Graves' ophthalmopathy.

This clonotype was counted only a few times. CDR3 loop: CASSLSEGSSQPQHF. Written as DNA, the CDR3 is TGTGCCAGCAGCTTATCCGAGGGGAGTTCGCAGCCCCAGCATTTT. This chain links TRBV7-2 with TRBJ1-5; maybe TRBD1 (5 bases). Germline CDR1 is SGHTA and CDR2 is FQGNSA. The CDR3 has 15 residues. V lost 2 bases and J lost 7, with 15 bases in between.

The sample holds many counts of this clonotype. This chain links TRBV3-1 with TRBJ1-1; no reliable D call. V was clipped by 1 base and J by 4 bases, with 4 bases between them. CDR1 is LGHDT and CDR2 is YNNKEL in the germline V gene (reference sequence). The CDR3 extends over 12 amino acids. The DNA for the CDR3 is TGTGCCAGCAGCCAAGGCTCCACTGAAGCTTTCTTT. Its translation: CASSQGSTEAFF. The full variable domain, its missing parts supplied by reference TRBV3-1 and TRBJ1-1, is DTAVSQTPKYLVTQMGNDKSIKCEQNLGHDTMYWYKQDSKKFLKIMFSYNNKELIINETVPNRFSPKSPDKAHLNLHINSLELGDSAVYFCASSQGSTEAFFGQGTRLTVV.

This sequence joins TRBV30 and TRBJ2-5; 12 bases are a match to TRBD2. CDR3 length: 14 residues. Germline CDR1 GTSNPN, CDR2 SVGIG (reference sequence). With V trimmed by 1 base and J by 3 bases, 0 bases remained unmatched. Here the CDR3 reads CAWSGLAGEETQYF. DNA for the CDR3: TGTGCCTGGAGTGGACTAGCGGGGGAAGAGACCCAGTACTTC. The full variable domain, completed using reference TRBV30 and TRBJ2-5, is SQTIHQWPATLVQPVGSPLSLECTVEGTSNPNLYWYRQAAGRGLQLLFYSVGIGQISSEVPQNLSASRPQDRQFILSSKKLLLSDSGFYLCAWSGLAGEETQYFGPGTRLLVL.